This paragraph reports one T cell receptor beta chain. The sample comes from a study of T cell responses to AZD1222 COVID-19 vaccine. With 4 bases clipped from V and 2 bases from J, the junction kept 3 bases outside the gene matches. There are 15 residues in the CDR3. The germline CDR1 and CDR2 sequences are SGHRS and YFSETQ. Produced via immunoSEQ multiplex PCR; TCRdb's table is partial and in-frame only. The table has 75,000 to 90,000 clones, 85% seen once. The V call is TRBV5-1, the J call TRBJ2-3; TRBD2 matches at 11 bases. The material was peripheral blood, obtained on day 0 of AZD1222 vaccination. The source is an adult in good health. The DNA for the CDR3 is TGCGCCAGCAGCCTTAGCGGGGGGGTCACAGATACGCAGTATTTT. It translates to CASSLSGGVTDTQYF.